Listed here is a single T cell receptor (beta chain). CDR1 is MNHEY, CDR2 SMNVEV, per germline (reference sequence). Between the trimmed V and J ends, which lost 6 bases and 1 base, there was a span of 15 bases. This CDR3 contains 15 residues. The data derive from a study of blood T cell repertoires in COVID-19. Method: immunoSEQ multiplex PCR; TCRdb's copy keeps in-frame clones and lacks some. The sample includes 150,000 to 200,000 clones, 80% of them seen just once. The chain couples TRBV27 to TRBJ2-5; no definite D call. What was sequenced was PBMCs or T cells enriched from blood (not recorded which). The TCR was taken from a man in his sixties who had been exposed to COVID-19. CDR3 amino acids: CASSTFFSSQETQYF. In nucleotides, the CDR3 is TGTGCCAGCAGCACCTTTTTCTCCAGCCAAGAGACCCAGTACTTC.